The entry below gives a single T cell receptor (beta chain) sequence along with its context. Its matching antigen is unknown. The CDR3 is 16 amino acids. CDR1 SGHAT and CDR2 FQNNGV come from the germline V gene. After removal of 1 base from V and 5 bases from J, the junction contained 9 bases not matched to a gene. The protocol was immunoSEQ multiplex PCR, while the TCRdb copy is restricted to in-frame clones and leaves out a portion. The sample shows some 92,000 clones, 70% to 80% of them seen only once. This entry belongs to a study of cytotoxic CD8 clonotypes in ibrutinib-treated CLL. On the study more broadly: Partial responses totalled about 25 and complete responses 2; after median roughly 71 months, 14 remained remitted and approximately twelve progressed. Samples showed on average approximately 260,000 productive templates and more than 75,000 productive rearrangements. Overall study results and limits: Upon ibrutinib response clonality rose, and upon progression it fell back toward baseline. Baseline clonality exceeded age-matched healthy donors and tracked circulating CD8+ T-cell counts.

The chain joins TRBV11-2 to TRBJ1-2, with 8 bases aligning to TRBD1. The specimen comprised PBMCs, sampled after 24 months of ibrutinib treatment. This TCR was recovered from a human donor with chronic lymphocytic leukemia. CDR3 loop: CASSLGDRPAGYGYTF. The DNA for the CDR3 is TGTGCCAGCAGCTTAGGGGACAGGCCGGCGGGATATGGCTACACCTTC.